Following are 22 T cell receptor beta chains from one sample sequenced in a study of blood T cell repertoires in COVID-19. TCRdb keeps only in-frame clones here, not all; method: immunoSEQ multiplex PCR. This repertoire shows fewer than 110,000 clones, around 87% found once; its top ten account for under 14%. Sequenced: peripheral blood. Source of these receptors: a woman in her twenties or thirties with acute or convalescent COVID-19.

V gene TRBV9 combines with J gene TRBJ2-1; D may be TRBD2 (6 bases). The CDR3 totals 16 residues. Germline V gene sequence: CDR1 SGDLS, CDR2 YYNGEE. V shed 2 bases and J shed 0 bases, with 12 bases lying between them. The CDR3 DNA reads TGTGCCAGCAGCGTCGCTAGCGCCAGCTCCTACAATGAGCAGTTCTTC. It yields the protein CASSVASASSYNEQFF.

The rearrangement joins TRBV9 to TRBJ2-2; TRBD1 matches 11 bases. The CDR3 sequence is 15 residues long. J was trimmed by 7 bases and V by 3 bases; bases with no gene match: 5. Germline-derived CDR1 and CDR2 are SGDLS and YYNGEE. CDR3 in DNA: TGTGCCAGCAGCGGGACAGGGGGCGCGGGCGGGGAGCTGTTTTTT. Amino acids: CASSGTGGAGGELFF.

V is TRBV6-5 and J is TRBJ1-1; 7 nucleotides agree with TRBD1. This CDR3 is built from 14 residues. V shed 6 bases, J shed 0 bases, and the junction held 4 bases outside the gene matches. The germline V gene has CDR1 MNHEY and CDR2 SVGAGI. CDR3 coding DNA: TGTGCCAGCAGGGGCGGGACAGTGAACACTGAAGCTTTCTTT. Protein sequence: CASRGGTVNTEAFF.

V is TRBV12-3 or TRBV12-4 and J is TRBJ1-3; a possible D gene is TRBD1 (5 bases). Deletions cut 5 bases from V and 2 bases from J, with 7 bases between. CDR3 size: 13 residues. The CDR3 loop reads CASSQGTGNTIYF. The DNA for the CDR3 is TGTGCCAGCAGTCAGGGAACTGGAAACACCATATATTTT.

The V gene is TRBV30, the J gene TRBJ1-1; possibly TRBD1 for D (5 bases). V was shortened by 8 bases and J by 1 base, with 14 bases between the two germline ends. The CDR3 consists of 13 residues. Germline values: CDR1 GTSNPN, CDR2 SVGIG (reference sequence). Here the CDR3 DNA reads TGTGCCGGGGGAGGCAGGTGGAACACTGAAGCTTTCTTT. Its protein is CAGGGRWNTEAFF.

This chain uses TRBV19 with TRBJ1-5; 9 bases match TRBD1. Trimming removed 3 bases from V and 5 bases from J; junction bases left unmatched: 5. CDR3 length: 15 residues. The V gene's germline CDR1 is LNHDA and CDR2 SQIVND (reference sequence). The CDR3 nucleotides read TGTGCCAGTAGTATGACAGGGGGATCGTATCAGCCCCAGCATTTT. This encodes CASSMTGGSYQPQHF.

The chain links TRBV7-9 to TRBJ2-3; 9 bases fit TRBD2. The CDR3 loop spans 15 amino acids. CDR1 SEHNR and CDR2 FQNEAQ come from the germline V gene (reference sequence). J gave up 2 bases and V 5 bases, and 5 bases lay outside the gene matches. This CDR3 reads CASSISGGFTDTQYF. The CDR3 DNA sequence: TGTGCCAGCAGCATTAGCGGGGGTTTCACAGATACGCAGTATTTT. The full variable domain, rest sourced from reference TRBV7-9 and TRBJ2-3, is DTGVSQNPRHKITKRGQNVTFRCDPISEHNRLYWYRQTLGQGPEFLTYFQNEAQLEKSRLLSDRFSAERPKGSFSTLEIQRTEQGDSAMYLCASSISGGFTDTQYFGPGTRLTVL.

The chain carries TRBV7-9 and TRBJ2-5, with 7 bases lining up with TRBD1. With V trimmed by 3 bases and J by 2 bases, 3 bases remained unmatched. Germline-derived CDR1 and CDR2 are SEHNR and FQNEAQ (reference sequence). CDR3 length: 14 amino acids. The CDR3 is CASSLDRIQETQYF. The DNA for the CDR3 is TGTGCCAGCAGCTTGGACAGGATACAAGAGACCCAGTACTTC.

This chain uses TRBV2 with TRBJ1-2; 11 nucleotides agree with TRBD1. The V and J ends lost 4 bases and 0 bases, in that order; junction bases with no gene match: 4. Per germline, CDR1 SNHLY and CDR2 FYNNEI. The CDR3 is 16 amino acids. The CDR3 spells CASSGTGGQANYGYTF. The CDR3 DNA is TGTGCCAGCAGTGGGACAGGGGGCCAGGCTAACTATGGCTACACCTTC.

The chain is built from TRBV13 and TRBJ2-7; TRBD1 matches 9 bases. Germline values: CDR1 PRHDT, CDR2 FYEKMQ (reference sequence). V lost 1 base, J lost 5 bases, and 3 bases stayed unmatched. This CDR3 is built from 14 residues. In DNA form, the CDR3 reads TGTGCCAGCAGCTTAGTGGGACAGGGTAACGAGCAGTACTTC. Its protein is CASSLVGQGNEQYF.

The genes are TRBV9 and TRBJ1-4; a possible D gene is TRBD1 (6 bases). CDR1 is SGDLS and CDR2 is YYNGEE in the germline V gene. The CDR3 spans 17 residues. Trimming shortened V by 1 base and J by 0 bases, and 13 bases separated the two germline ends. The CDR3 coding sequence is TGTGCCAGCAGCGTAACGACAGGTATCGCAACTAATGAAAAACTGTTTTTT. Translation gives CASSVTTGIATNEKLFF. The entire variable domain, with the rest obtained from reference TRBV9 and TRBJ1-4, is as follows: DSGVTQTPKHLITATGQRVTLRCSPRSGDLSVYWYQQSLDQGLQFLIQYYNGEERAKGNILERFSAQQFPDLHSELNLSSLELGDSALYFCASSVTTGIATNEKLFFGSGTQLSVL.

This chain connects TRBV5-1 to TRBJ1-5; D is uncertain. Germline V CDR1 and CDR2: SGHRS, YFSETQ. Trimming removed 2 bases from V and 3 bases from J, with 9 bases in between. The CDR3 has 14 amino acids. CDR3 protein: CASSLEGNNQPQHF. In DNA, the CDR3 is TGCGCCAGCAGCTTAGAGGGAAACAATCAGCCCCAGCATTTT.

The chain combines TRBV19 with TRBJ2-2, with a tentative D call TRBD2 (6 bases). The CDR3 sequence is 13 residues long. Between the trimmed V and J ends, which lost 2 bases and 6 bases, there was a span of 7 bases. Germline V lookup: CDR1 LNHDA, CDR2 SQIVND (reference sequence). The CDR3 loop is CASSISGAGELFF. DNA for the CDR3: TGTGCCAGTAGTATATCGGGGGCCGGGGAGCTGTTTTTT.

This chain uses TRBV4-1 with TRBJ2-2; a possible D gene is TRBD1 (6 bases). This CDR3 comprises 15 residues. V shed 4 bases and J shed 4 bases, with 13 bases lying between them. CDR1 MGHRA and CDR2 YSYEKL come from the germline V gene. CDR3 protein: CASSPNQGITGELFF. CDR3 DNA: TGCGCCAGCAGCCCGAATCAGGGGATCACCGGGGAGCTGTTTTTT.

The chain links TRBV9 to TRBJ2-2, with 9 bases identical to TRBD2. The CDR3 consists of 17 residues. The V gene's germline CDR1 is SGDLS and CDR2 YYNGEE. V trimming: 0 bases; J trimming: 7 bases; junction bases outside the gene matches: 10. CDR3 DNA sequence: TGTGCCAGCAGCGTAGCATGGACTAGCGACCTCAGCGGGGAGCTGTTTTTT. Its protein is CASSVAWTSDLSGELFF.

This clone is a singleton in its sample. The genes are TRBV5-1 and TRBJ1-2; D may be TRBD1 (6 bases). The CDR3 has 15 amino acids. CDR1 and CDR2 (germline): SGHRS, YFSETQ. V was shortened by 0 bases and J by 6 bases, with 15 bases between the two germline ends. The CDR3 here is CASSLVQGSIDGYTF. DNA of the CDR3: TGCGCCAGCAGCTTGGTGCAGGGGAGTATAGATGGCTACACCTTC.

J is TRBJ1-2 and V is TRBV2; D might be TRBD1 (5 bases). The ends were cut back, 3 bases at V and 1 base at J, with 12 bases in the middle. The CDR3 runs 15 residues. Per germline, CDR1 SNHLY and CDR2 FYNNEI. CDR3 DNA sequence: TGTGCCAGCAGTGAGGGCGGGGCTTTTAACTATGGCTACACCTTC. The encoded protein is CASSEGGAFNYGYTF.

V is TRBV10-1 and J is TRBJ2-7; weak D call: TRBD1 (5 bases). Germline CDR1 is WNHNN and CDR2 is SYGVQD (reference sequence). With 10 bases removed from V and 0 bases from J, the gap between germline ends came to 25 bases. This CDR3 has 17 amino acids. This CDR3 is CAIIEEDRRPYSYEQYF. The CDR3 DNA reads as TGCGCCATTATCGAGGAAGACAGACGTCCCTACTCCTACGAGCAGTACTTC.

On this clone itself: Other DNA variants within this sample encode the same CDR3. V and J are TRBV5-1 and TRBJ2-2, with 8 bases identical to TRBD1. Germline V gene data show CDR1 as SGHRS and CDR2 as YFSETQ. The CDR3 totals 15 residues. J gave up 4 bases and V 4 bases, and 6 bases lay outside the gene matches. The CDR3 loop reads CASSLGQGGTGELFF. As DNA, the CDR3 is TGCGCCAGCAGCCTCGGACAGGGAGGCACCGGGGAGCTGTTTTTT.

J is TRBJ2-3 and V is TRBV11-3; D may be TRBD1 (8 bases). CDR3 size: 13 residues. Germline V gives CDR1 SGHNT, CDR2 YENEEA. V was trimmed by 4 bases and J by 9 bases, leaving 14 bases between them. The CDR3 protein is CASSSTQGGTQYF. The CDR3 DNA follows: TGTGCCAGCAGCTCAACACAGGGGGGGACGCAGTATTTT. The full variable domain, its missing parts supplied by reference TRBV11-3 and TRBJ2-3, is EAGVVQSPRYKIIEKKQPVAFWCNPISGHNTLYWYLQNLGQGPELLIRYENEEAVDDSQLPKDRFSAERLKGVDSTLKIQPAELGDSAVYLCASSSTQGGTQYFGPGTRLTVL.

V usage is TRBV9 and J usage is TRBJ2-7; a weak D match, TRBD1 (5 bases). The germline V gene encodes CDR1 SGDLS and CDR2 YYNGEE. Trimming cost V 2 bases and J 6 bases, with 18 bases left between them. The CDR3 has 15 amino acids. CDR3 amino acids: CASSVGPLTQGEQYF. In nucleotides, the CDR3 is TGTGCCAGCAGCGTCGGACCCCTCACCCAGGGCGAGCAGTACTTC.

The chain carries TRBV6-6 and TRBJ2-1, with D maybe TRBD1 (7 bases). V lost 2 bases and J 0 bases, leaving 8 bases between the germline ends. From germline, CDR1 is MNHNY and CDR2 SVGAGI (reference sequence). The CDR3 runs to 15 residues. CDR3 coding DNA: TGTGCCAGCAGTTACCAGGGGGGCTCCTACAATGAGCAGTTCTTC. Its translation: CASSYQGGSYNEQFF.